This T cell receptor (beta chain) originates from a study of blood T cells in healthy people across ages (dated by TCRdb to the mid-2010s). Looking at the study overall: In model experiments, template switching captured roughly one uniquely barcoded TCR beta cDNA molecule for every two T cells. The study measured age-related changes in TCR beta repertoire diversity using deep sequencing normalized with unique cDNA molecular identifiers. Four age groups were formed from the donors: young (average approximately 15 years), middle-aged (approximately 42), aged (over 55) and long-lived (around 82). To avoid experimental bias, donors of different ages were randomly spread across the sequencing lanes. For two donors (one aged 18 to 30 and one aged 80 or older), the study analyzed two additional independent replicas of 1 million unique cDNA reads from the same blood draw. Study-level results and caveats: Because donor CMV infection status was unknown, age-related changes in expanded clonotypes were potentially confounded. There was a strong correlation between observed TCR beta diversity and the percentage of naive T cells measured by flow cytometry. Observed TCR beta diversity per million T cells fell roughly linearly with age, and a significant reduction was already apparent by age roughly 41. Estimates of total diversity based on one million sequenced T cells were regarded as lower bounds and as underestimates. Compared with the aged group, the long-lived group had more naive CD4+ T cells, fewer expanded clones and increased TCR diversity, suggesting age selection. Because profiling used bulk unsorted PBMCs, naive and antigen-experienced compartments could not be compared conclusively.

The CDR3 numbers 14 residues from cysteine through phenylalanine. Solely the CDR3 DNA is kept, with 42 bases framed from the first base. Looking up the germline V gene (reference sequence) yields CDR1 DFQATT and CDR2 SNEGSKA. The germline V and J ends show losses of 3 bases and 6 bases respectively, and no gene match explains 4 bases of the junction. The 40 or so donors, aged about 6 to 100 years, were systemically healthy Caucasian individuals from Russia. Each donor gave ten milliliters of peripheral blood, collected into EDTA-treated Vacutainer tubes. Ficoll-Paque density-gradient centrifugation was used to isolate PBMCs, with at least 6 million per sample. Trizol reagent was used to extract total RNA from the PBMCs, yielding at least 5 micrograms per sample. Naive CD45RAhigh/CD27high T cell percentages were measured by flow cytometry on a PBMC aliquot from every donor. As regards this clonotype: Its antigen is not yet known. Base quality data are lacking; no much larger clone is found one base away.

Library construction relied on 5' RACE. Instrument used: Illumina HiSeq 2500. A second PCR of roughly 7 to 11 cycles was performed with a sample-barcoded 5' primer and a J-beta primer mix. Each TCR beta cDNA molecule received a unique molecular identifier from a template-switch 5' adaptor carrying 12 random nucleotides. At least 3 million CDR3-containing paired-end reads were obtained from each sample. First-strand cDNA was synthesized from all RNA with the Mint cDNA synthesis kit, primed by a TRBC-specific oligonucleotide. After uracil-DNA glycosylase treatment, a first 18-cycle PCR used universal primers M1SS and BC2_uni_R on all cDNA. In the paper's pipeline: For normalization, 1 million high-quality reads, each with a distinct molecular identifier, were randomly selected from each sample. Reads sharing molecular identifiers were discarded rather than binned into consensus sequences. MiTCR, run with a Q25 quality threshold and the strictest error-elimination algorithm, handled CDR3 identification, clonotype clustering and error correction. A nonparametric unseen species model using Euler transformation provided a lower-bound estimate of total TCR beta diversity. TCRdb reprocessing: public reads trimmed at Q25 with fastp, clones called with MiXCR, in-frame beta chains kept. Rows matching on CDR3 protein sequence are summarized as one entry with the most common DNA and genes. The V and J calls, along with clone size, are taken from TCRdb and not from the paper's own processing. In all, the sample holds 1.5 million or so distinct CDR3 sequences, and around 40% of those were seen once. The top ten constitute about 4% of the sample.

The source of this sequence is a woman aged 18-35 years in good health. The sequenced sample was blood. The chain employs TRBV20-1 and TRBJ2-3; a stretch of 12 junction bases matches TRBD2. The CDR3 in this case is CSARPSGGADTQYF. The DNA sequence is as follows: TGCAGTGCTAGGCCTAGCGGGGGGGCGGATACGCAGTATTTT.